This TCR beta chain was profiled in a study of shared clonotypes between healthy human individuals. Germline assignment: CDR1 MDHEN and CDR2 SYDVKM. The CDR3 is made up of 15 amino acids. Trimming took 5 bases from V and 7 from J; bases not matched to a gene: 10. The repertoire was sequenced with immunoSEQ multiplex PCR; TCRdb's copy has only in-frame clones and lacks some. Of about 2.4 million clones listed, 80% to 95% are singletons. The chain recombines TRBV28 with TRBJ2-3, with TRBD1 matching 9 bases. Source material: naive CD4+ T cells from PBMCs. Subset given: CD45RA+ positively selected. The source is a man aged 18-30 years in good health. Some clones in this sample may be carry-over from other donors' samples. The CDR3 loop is CASSVTGGVMNTQYF. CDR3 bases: TGTGCCAGCAGTGTAACAGGGGGCGTTATGAATACGCAGTATTTT.